Each of the 18 T cell receptor beta chains below was sequenced from the same sample in a study of T-cell reconstitution after alpha-beta-depleted transplantation in children. During its preparation, the TCRbeta library received unique molecular identifiers. A single record per CDR3 protein comes from TCRdb applying MiXCR to the PCR reads. The repertoire includes a few hundred thousand distinct CDR3 sequences, 9.9% of them detected once, and 10% sits in the top ten. The sequenced sample was PBMCs from the stem cell graft donor, obtained from the stem cell graft. Receptors were obtained from a human donor who donated a stem cell graft to a child with SCID.

CDR3 sequence: CASSPESYRQETQYF. CDR3 DNA sequence: TGTGCCAGCAGCCCAGAATCCTACAGGCAAGAGACCCAGTACTTC. This rearrangement joins TRBV7-9 to TRBJ2-5; D may be TRBD1 (5 bases). V lost 5 bases and J lost 2, with 15 bases in between. The CDR3 consists of 15 residues. The germline gives CDR1 SEHNR, CDR2 FQNEAQ (reference sequence).

The CDR3 protein is CATSEAGLTDEQYF. The CDR3 DNA sequence: TGTGCCACCAGTGAGGCAGGGCTAACGGACGAGCAGTACTTC. The J gene is TRBJ2-7, the V gene TRBV24-1, with a weak D call TRBD1 (5 bases). Germline V gene data show CDR1 as KGHDR and CDR2 as SFDVKD. This CDR3 is built from 14 residues. V dropped 4 bases and J dropped 5 bases, with 14 bases sitting between them.

A few counts support this clonotype. The CDR3: CASSQGRRTEDEQFF. CDR3 DNA sequence: TGCGCCAGCAGCCAAGGGCGGCGGACGGAGGATGAGCAGTTCTTC. The chain joins TRBV4-1 to TRBJ2-1; a weak D match, TRBD2 (5 bases). Trimming stripped 1 base from V and 8 bases from J, with 15 bases between. This CDR3 spans 15 amino acids. The germline V gene has CDR1 MGHRA and CDR2 YSYEKL.

At least ten counts were recorded for this clonotype. This chain uses TRBV11-2 with TRBJ2-3; TRBD2 might be the D (5 bases). CDR1 SGHAT and CDR2 FQNNGV come from the germline V gene. The length of the CDR3 is 12 residues. The V gene lost 6 bases and the J gene lost 8 bases, with 12 bases spanning the gap. The CDR3 nucleotides read TGTGCCAGCAGTAGAGGGTTGGGTACGCAGTATTTT. Translating gives CASSRGLGTQYF.

This clonotype came up many times. The rearrangement links TRBV20-1 to TRBJ2-7; a weak D match, TRBD1 (6 bases). Per the germline V gene, CDR1 is DFQATT and CDR2 is SNEGSKA (reference sequence). The CDR3 totals 12 residues. V shed 6 bases and J shed 4 bases, with 13 bases lying between them. DNA of the CDR3: TGCAGTGCCAGGGGTCCCGCATACGAGCAGTACTTC. Protein product: CSARGPAYEQYF.

The gene calls are TRBV9 and TRBJ2-7, with 11 bases aligning to TRBD1. With 3 bases clipped from V and 4 bases from J, the junction kept 6 bases outside the gene matches. This CDR3 comprises 15 residues. Germline CDR1 is SGDLS and CDR2 is YYNGEE. The CDR3 is CASSAGQGASYEQYF. The CDR3 region has the DNA TGTGCCAGCAGCGCTGGACAGGGGGCTTCATACGAGCAGTACTTC.

This clonotype was recorded a few times. This rearrangement joins TRBV29-1 to TRBJ2-2; D ambiguous. CDR1 is SQVTM, CDR2 ANQGSEA, per germline. The CDR3 extends over 14 amino acids. The ends were cut back, 3 bases at V and 3 bases at J, with 11 bases in the middle. The CDR3 region has the DNA TGCAGCGTTGATCGGGTTCAAGACACCGGGGAGCTGTTTTTT. It translates to CSVDRVQDTGELFF.

The genes are TRBV25-1 and TRBJ1-1; unclear D gene. The CDR3 covers 13 residues. Between the trimmed V and J ends, which lost 0 bases and 1 base, there was a span of 3 bases. The germline CDR1 and CDR2 sequences are MGHDK and SYGVNS. The CDR3, as DNA: TGTGCCAGCAGTGAATATAGGAACACTGAAGCTTTCTTT. This translates into CASSEYRNTEAFF. The whole variable domain, remainder taken from reference TRBV25-1 and TRBJ1-1, is EADIYQTPRYLVIGTGKKITLECSQTMGHDKMYWYQQDPGMELHLIHYSYGVNSTEKGDLSSESTVSRIRTEHFPLTLESARPSHTSQYLCASSEYRNTEAFFGQGTRLTVV.

This clonotype was counted a few times. V is TRBV9 and J is TRBJ1-6; perhaps TRBD1 as D (5 bases). Trimming left V 0 bases short and J 9 bases short, with 16 bases between. Germline CDR1 and CDR2: SGDLS and YYNGEE. CDR3 length equals 16 residues. CDR3 bases: TGTGCCAGCAGCGTAGATCCAGAGGGGAAGGGTTCACCCCTCCACTTT. Translating it yields CASSVDPEGKGSPLHF.

This clonotype was seen at least ten times. V gene TRBV2 combines with J gene TRBJ1-4; possibly TRBD1 for D (5 bases). The germline V and J ends were trimmed by 8 bases and 7 bases, with 20 bases remaining between them. The CDR3 spans 15 residues. Per the germline V gene, CDR1 is SNHLY and CDR2 is FYNNEI. CDR3 sequence: CASLDPRDLGEKLFF. As DNA, the CDR3 is TGTGCCAGCCTCGACCCCCGGGACCTGGGTGAAAAACTGTTTTTT.

In its sample, this clonotype was seen many times. The chain recombines TRBV10-3 with TRBJ1-2; TRBD1 matches at 9 bases. Germline values: CDR1 ENHRY, CDR2 SYGVKD. The CDR3 consists of 15 residues. J was trimmed by 2 bases and V by 1 base; bases with no gene match: 2. The CDR3, as DNA: TGTGCCATCAGTGAGTTTGGGACAGGGAACTATGGCTACACCTTC. Its protein product is CAISEFGTGNYGYTF.

This clonotype has more than one count but fewer than ten. The DNA for the CDR3 is TGCAGCGTTGAAGACCTCACAGTCTCCCTCGCAGATACGCAGTATTTT. Translation gives CSVEDLTVSLADTQYF. The rearrangement joins TRBV29-1 to TRBJ2-3; D ambiguous. V lost 0 bases, J lost 4 bases, and 17 bases lay in between. The CDR3 contains 16 residues. Per the germline V gene, CDR1 is SQVTM and CDR2 is ANQGSEA.

This clonotype was recorded many times. The chain combines TRBV20-1 with TRBJ1-2, with TRBD1 identical over 7 bases. This CDR3 has 14 amino acids. CDR1 and CDR2 from the germline V gene are DFQATT and SNEGSKA (reference sequence). V shed 6 bases, J shed 3 bases, and the junction held 10 bases outside the gene matches. CDR3 in DNA: TGCAGTGCGGAATTCCTCGGACAGGACTATGGCTACACCTTC. This sequence encodes CSAEFLGQDYGYTF.

There are a few counts of this clonotype. The CDR3 sequence: CASGRGESGELFF. The DNA for the CDR3 is TGTGCCAGCGGCCGTGGGGAATCAGGGGAGCTGTTTTTT. The chain employs TRBV5-6 and TRBJ2-2, with D uncertain. There are 13 residues in the CDR3. The germline V gene encodes CDR1 SGHDT and CDR2 YYEEEE. Trimming left V 7 bases short and J 8 bases short, with 15 bases between.

The V and J genes are TRBV20-1 and TRBJ1-1; 8 nucleotides align to TRBD1. In germline, CDR1 is DFQATT, CDR2 SNEGSKA (reference sequence). The CDR3 length is 15 residues. The trim removed 5 bases at V and 4 bases at J, leaving 12 bases unmatched. CDR3 amino acids: CSASRTGPMSTEAFF. DNA for the CDR3: TGCAGTGCTTCTCGGACAGGGCCGATGAGCACTGAAGCTTTCTTT.

The J gene is TRBJ2-5, the V gene TRBV11-2; D might be TRBD1 or TRBD2, each matching 6 bases. The length of the CDR3 is 16 residues. V was clipped by 4 bases and J by 3 bases, with 18 bases between them. Germline CDR1 is SGHAT and CDR2 is FQNNGV. The CDR3 reads CASSYTSMGGKETQYF. DNA for the CDR3: TGTGCCAGCAGCTATACTAGTATGGGGGGCAAAGAGACCCAGTACTTC.

There are many counts of this clonotype. This chain links TRBV3-1 with TRBJ2-5; possibly TRBD2 for D (6 bases). The CDR3 runs to 17 residues. CDR1 LGHDT and CDR2 YNNKEL come from the germline V gene (reference sequence). Trimming removed 6 bases from V and 3 bases from J, with 23 bases in between. The CDR3 region has the DNA TGTGCCAGCAGTCGTGACAGCGCTCGGGGGTCGGAAGAGACCCAGTACTTC. Protein sequence: CASSRDSARGSEETQYF.

The gene calls are TRBV2 and TRBJ1-1, with TRBD1 matching over 9 bases. CDR3 length equals 12 residues. V shed 9 bases and J 6 bases; nucleotides not matched to a gene: 5. The germline V gene encodes CDR1 SNHLY and CDR2 FYNNEI. The CDR3 loop reads CASRQGVPEAFF. Written as DNA, the CDR3 is TGTGCCAGTCGACAGGGGGTTCCTGAAGCTTTCTTT.